Following are 25 T cell receptor beta chains from one sample sequenced in a study of vaccination and CD4 T cells after COVID-19. These receptors' antigens are unknown. Treatment noted: roughly nine-day PBMC culture with coronavirus spike peptide pools or control peptides (ViraFEST assay). CD4+ T cells of the unexposed donor were collected before the COVID-19 pandemic (2011-2018). Sequenced with the Oncomine TCR Beta short-read assay was DNA taken from cultured CD4+ T cells. CD4+ T cells were cultured, and genomic DNA was extracted from them. MiXCR was run by TCRdb on the PCR reads, yielding one entry per CDR3 protein. The sample lists about 7,000 distinct CDR3 sequences; roughly 31% were seen once. The sequencing sample was made of CD4+ T cells from blood, cultured in vitro. The receptor set was obtained from a human donor in good health.

The genes are TRBV24-1 and TRBJ1-2, with D unclear. The CDR3 runs 13 residues. Germline values: CDR1 KGHDR, CDR2 SFDVKD. V was pared by 1 base and J by 2 bases, with 4 bases between. The CDR3: CATSDFNNYGYTF. In DNA form, the CDR3 reads TGTGCCACCAGTGATTTCAACAACTATGGCTACACCTTC.

The table lists this clonotype with a few counts. The CDR3 nucleotides read TGTGCCACCAGTGACCCTCGAGCGGACAGCCAGCCCCAGCATTTT. This encodes CATSDPRADSQPQHF. The chain links TRBV24-1 to TRBJ1-5, with TRBD1 as a possible D gene (6 bases). The CDR3 has 15 amino acids. V lost 4 bases and J lost 7, with 16 bases in between. The germline gives CDR1 KGHDR, CDR2 SFDVKD.

This clonotype ranks as medium-sized. The chain carries TRBV20-1 and TRBJ1-1; 8 bases are a match to TRBD1. CDR1 and CDR2 (germline): DFQATT, SNEGSKA (reference sequence). The CDR3 loop spans 11 amino acids. After removal of 5 bases from V and 4 bases from J, the junction contained 0 bases not matched to a gene. CDR3 sequence reads: CSAGQGTEAFF. DNA of the CDR3: TGCAGTGCTGGACAGGGCACTGAAGCTTTCTTT.

The chain links TRBV28 to TRBJ2-1; no clear D. The CDR3 runs to 15 residues. V lost 2 bases to trimming and J lost 8 bases, with 16 bases between them. In germline, CDR1 is MDHEN, CDR2 SYDVKM. CDR3 DNA sequence: TGTGCCAGCAGTTTAACGGTCCTTCCGTCGGATGAGCAGTTCTTC. Translated: CASSLTVLPSDEQFF.

The chain recombines TRBV5-8 with TRBJ2-1; TRBD2 aligns across 10 bases. V lost 0 bases, J lost 10 bases, and 7 bases stayed unmatched. The CDR3 totals 15 residues. Germline V gene data show CDR1 as SGHTS and CDR2 as YDEGEE. The CDR3 protein is CASSLGASGSGEQFF. The CDR3 region has the DNA TGTGCCAGCAGCTTGGGGGCTAGCGGGAGTGGGGAGCAGTTCTTC.

Concerning this clonotype: The DNA is left out, because the CDR3 cannot be placed on it with certainty; the CDR3 is given as TCRdb lists it. This sequence joins TRBV28 and TRBJ2-7; TRBD1, as called in the table, went unchecked against the DNA. The CDR3 is made up of 13 amino acids, end residues included. Per the germline V gene, CDR1 is MDHEN and CDR2 is SYDVKM. The CDR3 region is CASSTSTGFEQYF.

V gene TRBV5-4 combines with J gene TRBJ2-5; 10 positions agree with TRBD2. The CDR3 runs 15 residues. V shed 1 base, J shed 4 bases, and the junction held 4 bases outside the gene matches. Looked up from germline, CDR1 is SGHNT and CDR2 is YYREEE (reference sequence). The CDR3 nucleotides are TGTGCCAGCAGCTTGAGAAGCGGGAGGGCAGAGACCCAGTACTTC. It encodes CASSLRSGRAETQYF.

This clonotype was seen only a few times. In nucleotides, the CDR3 is TGTGCCACCTCAGCCGGCTATGGCTACACCTTC. As protein: CATSAGYGYTF. The chain links TRBV2 to TRBJ1-2; D gene unclear. The V end was cut by 10 bases, the J end by 4 bases, with 10 bases between. This CDR3 comprises 11 residues. Germline CDR1 is SNHLY and CDR2 is FYNNEI.

J is TRBJ2-3 and V is TRBV7-3; possibly TRBD1 for D (6 bases). This CDR3 is 16 amino acids long. Per the germline V gene, CDR1 is SGHTA and CDR2 is FQGTGA. Trimming shortened V by 6 bases and J by 3 bases, and 19 bases separated the two germline ends. CDR3 loop: CASSGVGRGFTDTQYF. The CDR3 bases are TGTGCCAGCAGTGGGGTTGGCAGGGGTTTTACAGATACGCAGTATTTT.

The gene calls are TRBV5-5 and TRBJ2-5; D may match TRBD1 or TRBD2 (5 bases each). The CDR3 contains 11 residues. Trimming pared 3 bases from V and 6 bases from J, leaving 6 bases between. Germline loops: CDR1 SGHKS, CDR2 YYEKEE (reference sequence). The CDR3 loop is CASSWGQTQYF. The CDR3 DNA is TGTGCCAGCAGCTGGGGACAGACCCAGTACTTC. Filled out from reference TRBV5-5 and TRBJ2-5, the complete variable domain reads DAGVTQSPTHLIKTRGQQVTLRCSPISGHKSVSWYQQVLGQGPQFIFQYYEKEERGRGNFPDRFSARQFPNYSSELNVNALLLGDSALYLCASSWGQTQYFGPGTRLLVL.

The chain couples TRBV5-1 to TRBJ1-2; tentatively, D is TRBD1 (5 bases). The germline V gene encodes CDR1 SGHRS and CDR2 YFSETQ. V lost 4 bases and J lost 6, with 19 bases in between. The CDR3 length is 15 residues. CDR3 residues: CASSRSGGSEDGYTF. The CDR3 DNA reads as TGCGCCAGCAGCCGATCCGGGGGTAGTGAGGATGGCTACACCTTC.

This clonotype is termed medium-sized. The V gene is TRBV20-1, the J gene TRBJ2-5; D is uncertain. This CDR3 comprises 12 residues. CDR1 is DFQATT and CDR2 is SNEGSKA in the germline V gene (reference sequence). The V gene lost 5 bases and the J gene lost 5 bases, with 12 bases spanning the gap. In DNA, the CDR3 is TGCAGTGCTGGACCGTTTTGGGAGACCCAGTACTTC. It encodes CSAGPFWETQYF.

As DNA, the CDR3 is TGCAGTGCTATCGGACAGGGCCTCTCCTACGAGCAGTACTTC. Residues: CSAIGQGLSYEQYF. V is TRBV20-1 and J is TRBJ2-7, with 8 bases matching TRBD1. The J segment lost 0 bases and the V segment lost 4 bases, leaving 5 bases of the junction unmatched. The germline V gene encodes CDR1 DFQATT and CDR2 SNEGSKA (reference sequence). The CDR3 spans 14 residues.

This sequence joins TRBV20-1 and TRBJ1-1, with D possibly TRBD1 on 5 matching bases. Looked up from germline, CDR1 is DFQATT and CDR2 is SNEGSKA (reference sequence). Trimming removed 6 bases from V and 5 bases from J, with 13 bases in between. This CDR3 has 12 residues. The CDR3 sequence: CSAGQGVTEAFF. DNA for the CDR3: TGCAGTGCAGGGCAGGGTGTGACTGAAGCTTTCTTT.

The rearrangement joins TRBV7-2 to TRBJ2-1; D perhaps matches TRBD2 (6 bases). The germline CDR1 and CDR2 sequences are SGHTA and FQGNSA. V shed 5 bases and J shed 10 bases, with 18 bases lying between them. The CDR3 is 14 residues long. The CDR3 loop reads CASSTRLLASEQFF. The DNA for the CDR3 is TGTGCCAGCAGCACGCGCCTACTAGCATCCGAGCAGTTCTTC.

This clonotype was observed a few times. V usage is TRBV6-1 and J usage is TRBJ1-1; the D is unclear. Germline CDR1 reads MNHNS; CDR2 reads SASEGT. The CDR3 totals 13 residues. V was clipped by 7 bases and J by 1 base, with 10 bases between them. The CDR3 spells CASTGRSNTEAFF. DNA for the CDR3: TGTGCCAGCACCGGCCGATCGAACACTGAAGCTTTCTTT.

This rearrangement joins TRBV7-2 to TRBJ2-7; 7 positions agree with TRBD2. The CDR3 runs to 14 residues. Germline lookup yields CDR1 SGHTA and CDR2 FQGNSA. V was clipped by 5 bases and J by 5 bases; unmatched bases: 9. The CDR3 bases are TGTGCCAGCAGCGAGATGGCGGGAGTCAACGAGCAGTACTTC. It codes for CASSEMAGVNEQYF.

This clonotype was recorded a few times. V usage is TRBV20-1 and J usage is TRBJ1-6; TRBD1 might be the D (5 bases). CDR1 DFQATT and CDR2 SNEGSKA come from the germline V gene (reference sequence). This CDR3 is built from 15 residues. Between the trimmed V and J ends, which lost 5 bases and 7 bases, there was a span of 18 bases. This chain's CDR3 is CSAGTLGVLNSPLHF. CDR3 DNA: TGCAGTGCTGGGACTTTGGGGGTCCTAAATTCACCCCTCCACTTT.

This rearrangement joins TRBV10-3 to TRBJ2-1; 8 bases align to TRBD2. Germline CDR1 reads ENHRY; CDR2 reads SYGVKD. With V trimmed by 10 bases and J by 8 bases, 13 bases remained unmatched. The CDR3 has 14 residues. The CDR3 DNA is TGTGCCACCCGGGGGGGCGGGAGTGGTGATGAGCAGTTCTTC. Translating it yields CATRGGGSGDEQFF.

This clonotype is deemed medium-sized (0.01 to 0.1%). This chain uses TRBV28 with TRBJ1-2; 11 bases are shared with TRBD1. Germline-derived CDR1 and CDR2 are MDHEN and SYDVKM. The CDR3 consists of 14 residues. J lost 8 bases, V lost 6 bases, and 8 bases had no gene match. CDR3 nucleotide sequence: TGTGCCAGCAGGGACAGGGGGCAGATGCGAGGCTACACCTTC. It codes for CASRDRGQMRGYTF.

The chain is built from TRBV28 and TRBJ2-1; weak D call: TRBD1 (6 bases). This CDR3 has 12 amino acids. CDR1 is MDHEN, CDR2 SYDVKM, per germline. V lost 6 bases and J lost 8, with 11 bases in between. The CDR3 loop is CASRYRVDEQFF. The CDR3 DNA reads TGTGCCAGCAGATACAGGGTGGATGAGCAGTTCTTC. Together with reference TRBV28 and TRBJ2-1, the CDR3 gives the full variable domain: DVKVTQSSRYLVKRTGEKVFLECVQDMDHENMFWYRQDPGLGLRLIYFSYDVKMKEKGDIPEGYSVSREKKERFSLILESASTNQTSMYLCASRYRVDEQFFGPGTRLTVL.

This clonotype is large (0.1 to 1%) by share. The chain has TRBV27 and TRBJ1-1, with TRBD1 as a possible D gene (5 bases). This CDR3 is built from 12 residues. Trimming pared 6 bases from V and 6 bases from J, leaving 11 bases between. Germline-derived CDR1 and CDR2 are MNHEY and SMNVEV (reference sequence). The CDR3 spells CASRGTAPEAFF. In DNA form, the CDR3 reads TGTGCCAGCAGGGGGACGGCCCCTGAAGCTTTCTTT.

The rearrangement joins TRBV7-2 to TRBJ1-1; 8 bases are shared with TRBD1. The ends lost 6 bases at V and 4 bases at J; junction bases unmatched: 7. There are 14 residues in the CDR3. The V gene's germline CDR1 is SGHTA and CDR2 FQGNSA. CDR3 amino acids: CASRDRGLLTEAFF. The CDR3, as DNA: TGTGCCAGCAGAGACAGGGGATTGCTCACTGAAGCTTTCTTT. Together with reference TRBV7-2 and TRBJ1-1, the CDR3 gives the full variable domain: GAGVSQSPSNKVTEKGKDVELRCDPISGHTALYWYRQSLGQGLEFLIYFQGNSAPDKSGLPSDRFSAERTGGSVSTLTIQRTQQEDSAVYLCASRDRGLLTEAFFGQGTRLTVV.

This clonotype has only a few counts. The chain combines TRBV20-1 with TRBJ2-5; D is undetermined. The germline CDR1 and CDR2 sequences are DFQATT and SNEGSKA (reference sequence). The V and J ends lost 0 bases and 2 bases respectively, with 10 bases between them. The CDR3 has 14 residues. This CDR3 is CSARDQSFQETQYF. The DNA of the CDR3 is TGCAGTGCTAGAGATCAGAGCTTTCAAGAGACCCAGTACTTC.

Regarding this clonotype: The junction does not match germline at one end; this may be a read error. The chain uses TRBV6-5 and TRBJ2-2; D call uncertain. CDR3 size: 12 residues. Germline V gene sequence: CDR1 MNHEY, CDR2 SVGAGI. CDR3 nucleotides: TGTGCCAGCAGATACTGGGGCGGGGAGCTGTTTTTT. Translating it yields CASRYWGGELFF.